These T cell receptor beta chains were read from a single sample in a study of T cells after posttransplantation cyclophosphamide. The data were produced by immunoSEQ multiplex PCR, yet TCRdb's version contains in-frame clones alone and is incomplete. The sample has some 25,000 clones, about 84% seen once. Sequencing was carried out using PBMCs. The origin of the receptors is a woman aged 55 to 70 with a blood cancer, CMV-positive, and with a related stem cell donor. Each CDR3 is given with its conserved first and last residue. D genes are given only for firm matches. Clone size is not always given. Where it is, it says once, few, many or a class for expanded clones.

CATQDRVGYGYTF | TGTGCCACCCAGGACAGGGTGGGCTATGGCTACACCTTC | TRBJ1-2 | TRBD1 | TRBV19 | -
CAWERNTEAFF | TGTGCCTGGGAGAGGAACACTGAAGCTTTCTTT | TRBJ1-1 | - | TRBV30 | -
CAWSVLGSGNEQFF | TGTGCCTGGAGTGTACTAGGGAGCGGCAATGAGCAGTTCTTC | TRBJ2-1 | - | TRBV30 | -
CASSLGGLVSEQFF | TGTGCCAGCAGCTTAGGGGGACTAGTCTCTGAGCAGTTCTTC | TRBJ2-1 | TRBD2 | TRBV7-2 | -
CASSLDRLGEQYF | TGCGCCAGCAGCCTCGACAGGTTAGGGGAGCAGTACTTC | TRBJ2-7 | - | TRBV5-1 | -
CAWSVDSGSYEQYF | TGTGCCTGGAGTGTAGATAGCGGCTCCTACGAGCAGTACTTC | TRBJ2-7 | - | TRBV30 | -
CASSFSGSGTGELFF | TGTGCCAGCAGTTTCAGCGGGAGCGGGACCGGGGAGCTGTTTTTT | TRBJ2-2 | TRBD2 | TRBV28 | -
CASSMLSGPQHF | TGTGCCAGTAGTATGCTGAGTGGGCCCCAGCATTTT | TRBJ1-5 | - | TRBV19 | -
CASSRPTEPQHF | TGTGCCAGCAGCCGCCCCACGGAGCCCCAGCATTTT | TRBJ1-5 | - | TRBV27 | few
CASRDKDRGIYGYTF | TGTGCCAGCAGGGATAAAGACAGGGGGATCTATGGCTACACCTTC | TRBJ1-2 | TRBD1 | TRBV2 | once
CASSVQRTSGNTDTQYF | TGTGCCAGCAGCGTGCAACGGACTAGCGGGAACACAGATACGCAGTATTTT | TRBJ2-3 | TRBD2 | TRBV7-8 | -
CAINERGGRGETQYF | TGTGCCATCAACGAGAGGGGGGGGCGAGGGGAGACCCAGTACTTC | TRBJ2-5 | - | TRBV10-3 | -
CASSPPGSSGREQFF | TGTGCCAGCTCACCGCCCGGGAGTAGCGGGCGTGAGCAGTTCTTC | TRBJ2-1 | TRBD2 | TRBV18 | -
CASRGQGGYTF | TGTGCCAGCAGGGGACAGGGGGGCTACACCTTC | TRBJ1-2 | TRBD1 | TRBV6-5 | few
CASSVHRGSGANVLTF | TGTGCCAGCAGCGTCCACCGGGGCTCTGGGGCCAACGTCCTGACTTTC | TRBJ2-6 | - | TRBV7-2 | -
CASSPGDRGYGYTF | TGCGCCAGCAGCCCCGGCGACAGGGGATACGGCTACACCTTC | TRBJ1-2 | TRBD1 | TRBV5-1 | -
CASSEQRESVTQYF | TGTGCCAGCAGTGAACAGCGGGAGTCGGTTACGCAGTATTTT | TRBJ2-3 | TRBD2 | TRBV6-1 | -
CASSYPGQGAREQYF | TGTGCCAGCAGTTATCCGGGACAGGGGGCGCGAGAGCAGTACTTC | TRBJ2-5 | TRBD1 | TRBV6-5 | -
CASSPVGGSYNEQFF | TGCGCCAGCAGCCCCGTGGGGGGCTCCTACAATGAGCAGTTCTTC | TRBJ2-1 | - | TRBV5-1 | -
CASSATGGSRQPQHF | TGTGCCAGCAGCGCGACAGGGGGAAGTCGACAGCCCCAGCATTTT | TRBJ1-5 | TRBD1 | TRBV2 | -
CASSSLLQGLLGEQYF | TGTGCCAGCAGCTCCCTTTTACAGGGGCTATTAGGCGAGCAGTACTTC | TRBJ2-7 | TRBD1 | TRBV7-8 | few
CASSRQRYEQYF | TGTGCCAGCAGCCGTCAACGGTACGAGCAGTACTTC | TRBJ2-7 | - | TRBV5-6 | -
CSQRGTSGSAEQFF | TGCAGCCAACGGGGTACTAGCGGGTCCGCTGAGCAGTTCTTC | TRBJ2-1 | TRBD2 | TRBV29-1 | -
CASIRRTGVGEKLFF | TGTGCCAGCATACGAAGGACAGGGGTCGGGGAAAAACTGTTTTTT | TRBJ1-4 | TRBD1 | TRBV19 | few
CASSHGTSGRLETQYF | TGCGCCAGCAGCCACGGGACTAGCGGGAGATTGGAGACCCAGTACTTC | TRBJ2-5 | TRBD2 | TRBV5-1 | -
CASSLGTGRNEKLFF | TGCGCCAGCAGCTTGGGGACAGGGCGAAATGAAAAACTGTTTTTT | TRBJ1-4 | TRBD1 | TRBV5-1 | medium-sized
CASSLVVQGEAFF | TGTGCCAGCAGCTTAGTTGTACAGGGCGAAGCTTTCTTT | TRBJ1-1 | - | TRBV7-2 | -
CASAKTSGRAYEQYF | TGCGCCAGCGCGAAAACTAGCGGGAGGGCCTACGAGCAGTACTTC | TRBJ2-7 | TRBD2 | TRBV5-1 | -
CASSFGTSGSQTQYF | TGTGCCAGCAGCTTTGGGACTAGCGGGAGTCAGACCCAGTACTTC | TRBJ2-5 | TRBD2 | TRBV5-8 | -
CASSETGGEKLFF | TGTGCCAGCTCCGAGACGGGTGGAGAAAAACTGTTTTTT | TRBJ1-4 | - | TRBV18 | few
CASSSPGRGGYTF | TGTGCCAGCAGCTCCCCCGGTCGGGGAGGCTACACCTTC | TRBJ1-2 | - | TRBV5-8 | -
CASSRLSLRTDTQYF | TGTGCCAGCAGCCGACTATCCTTACGCACAGATACGCAGTATTTT | TRBJ2-3 | - | TRBV2 | -
CASSSGQGIGELFF | TGTGCCAGCAGTTCTGGACAGGGGATCGGGGAGCTGTTTTTT | TRBJ2-2 | TRBD1 | TRBV6-5 | -
CAISEGQGGNTEAFF | TGTGCCATCAGTGAGGGACAGGGCGGGAACACTGAAGCTTTCTTT | TRBJ1-1 | TRBD1 | TRBV10-3 | -
CASSEPILDRKNTEAFF | TGTGCCAGCAGTGAACCTATTCTGGACAGGAAGAACACTGAAGCTTTCTTT | TRBJ1-1 | TRBD1 | TRBV2 | -
CASSQSDSRKHGYTF | TGCGCCAGCAGTCAATCGGACAGCCGCAAGCATGGCTACACCTTC | TRBJ1-2 | - | TRBV23-1 | -
CASSSRGGNQPQHF | TGTGCCAGCAGTTCCAGGGGTGGCAATCAGCCCCAGCATTTT | TRBJ1-5 | - | TRBV27 | -
CASKMTGGGYEQYF | TGTGCCAGCAAGATGACAGGGGGCGGTTACGAGCAGTACTTC | TRBJ2-7 | TRBD1 | TRBV6-1 | -
CASSLVRKQEQFF | TGCGCCAGCAGCTTGGTTCGTAAACAGGAGCAGTTCTTC | TRBJ2-1 | - | TRBV5-1 | few
CASSLGQPYEQYF | TGTGCCAGCAGCCTCGGACAGCCCTACGAGCAGTACTTC | TRBJ2-7 | - | TRBV6-1 | -
CAWSVEGGVHTIYF | TGTGCCTGGAGTGTAGAGGGGGGGGTGCACACCATATATTTT | TRBJ1-3 | - | TRBV30 | -
CASNLAGGDGEQYF | TGTGCCAGCAATCTAGCGGGAGGGGACGGCGAGCAGTACTTC | TRBJ2-7 | TRBD2 | TRBV25-1 | -
CASRTRSGGNQPQHF | TGTGCCAGCAGAACACGCTCAGGGGGCAATCAGCCCCAGCATTTT | TRBJ1-5 | - | TRBV2 | -
CASSLSGRRDGTDTQYF | TGTGCCAGCAGTCTATCTGGACGGCGGGATGGGACAGATACGCAGTATTTT | TRBJ2-3 | - | TRBV6-4 | few
CASRDRGLDTIYF | TGTGCCAGCAGGGACAGGGGCCTCGACACCATATATTTT | TRBJ1-3 | TRBD1 | TRBV6-1 | few
CASSDLTGTGEAFF | TGTGCCAGCAGTGACCTAACAGGGACGGGTGAAGCTTTCTTT | TRBJ1-1 | - | TRBV6-5 | -
CASSLHRGGTGELFF | TGTGCCAGCAGCTTGCATCGAGGGGGCACCGGGGAGCTGTTTTTT | TRBJ2-2 | - | TRBV5-8 | -